This T cell receptor (beta chain) was documented in a study of PD-1 blockade in mismatch repair-deficient tumors. The protocol was immunoSEQ multiplex PCR, while the TCRdb copy is restricted to in-frame clones and leaves out a portion. The sample records around 9,200 clones, more than 75% being singletons. Time point given: roughly ten-day in vitro stimulation with candidate mutation-associated neoantigen peptide 1. General observations from the study: About 140 unique blood TCRs came from expansion to three of seven peptides.

The V gene's germline CDR1 is LNHDA and CDR2 SQIVND (reference sequence). The CDR3 consists of 14 residues. As concerns this clone: Antigen: not known. A junction end diverges from the germline sequence, so it may reflect a read error.

The sample was cells cultured in vitro, taken from a patient treated with pembrolizumab. This chain joins TRBV19 and TRBJ2-7; D is tentatively TRBD1 or TRBD2 (5 bases each). This receptor was taken from an adult with mismatch repair-deficient cancer. The CDR3, as DNA: TGTGCCAGTAGCATAGTTGGGGGCTCCTACGAGCAGTACTTC. It yields the protein CASSIVGGSYEQYF.